The clone carrying this T cell receptor beta chain was found many times. Its antigen is still unknown. The data derive from a study of neurological immune-mediated disorders. The study, taken as a whole, reports: Phylogenetic grouping assigned the repertoires of 18 of 34 multiple sclerosis patients to one related-CDR3 cluster, which constitutes a possible signature. Because no CDR3 amino acid sequences were shared across subjects by expanded clones, private repertoires were suggested in all groups. The multiple sclerosis repertoire cluster was not associated with any clinical or MRI feature.

Synthesis of cDNA used 5'RACE (with 10-nucleotide random UMIs). TCRdb independently ran MiXCR on the 5' RACE reads; one entry per CDR3 protein. The sample lists 17,000 or so distinct CDR3 sequences, 2% to 3% seen once, with 5% to 7% in the top ten. Source material: PBMCs. The sequence was obtained from a woman under 30 with multiple sclerosis.

In DNA, the CDR3 is TGTGCCAGCATTCTAGACAGGAACGGGCCGAGAGAGCAGTACTTC. Translating it yields CASILDRNGPREQYF. The V call is TRBV6-1, the J call TRBJ2-7; perhaps TRBD1 as D (6 bases). From germline, CDR1 is MNHNS and CDR2 SASEGT. The V end was cut by 7 bases, the J end by 7 bases, with 23 bases between. There are 15 residues in the CDR3.